This TCR beta chain is from a study of blood T cells in healthy people across ages. Combining a sample-barcoded 5' primer with a J-beta primer mix, a second PCR ran for about 7 to 11 cycles. A single record per CDR3 protein comes from TCRdb applying MiXCR to the 5' RACE reads. Of hundreds of thousands of distinct CDR3 sequences listed, about 43% are singletons. Trimming stripped 2 bases from V and 7 bases from J, with 14 bases between. Germline CDR1 and CDR2: SGHTA and FQGNSA. The CDR3 is 14 amino acids. V and J are TRBV7-2 and TRBJ1-1; TRBD1 is a possible D gene (5 bases). What was sequenced was blood. This clonotype was sampled from an elderly man in good health. CDR3 bases: TGTGCCAGCAGCTTAACCCAGGGTGTCAGTGAAGCTTTCTTT. The encoded protein is CASSLTQGVSEAFF.